The source of this T cell receptor beta chain is a study of control samples from healthy donors and cancer patients. Libraries were prepared by immunoSEQ multiplex PCR; TCRdb keeps only in-frame clonotypes and omits some of them. The sample holds over 200,000 clones, more than 65% seen once. CDR3 length equals 15 residues. V was pared by 0 bases and J by 5 bases, with 9 bases between. The germline gives CDR1 SGHRS, CDR2 YFSETQ. Sequenced sample: PBMCs. The TCR comes from a woman aged 55-70 years with lung cancer. The chain joins TRBV5-1 to TRBJ1-6; a weak D match, TRBD1 (5 bases). In nucleotides, the CDR3 is TGCGCCAGCAGCTTGGAGACGGGACATAATTCACCCCTCCACTTT. This translates into CASSLETGHNSPLHF.